This T cell receptor beta chain derives from a study of beta chain features in type 1 diabetes. Overall study findings and caveats: The study found that naive, central memory and Treg TCRB repertoires appeared more similar in patients than in healthy donors. Moderately but significantly shorter TCRB CDR3s were found in Type 1 diabetes patients in all four CD4+ subsets.

Once sorted, every population was more than 98% pure. This CDR3 has 15 amino acids. V trimming: 0 bases; J trimming: 4 bases; junction bases outside the gene matches: 4. The V gene's germline CDR1 is SGHDT and CDR2 YYEEEE. This clone was counted a few times. Antigen: not known. cDNA synthesis used the whole RNA isolate, giving expressed TCRB sequences. Clones were sequenced by immunoSEQ multiplex PCR, and TCRdb holds only the in-frame ones, with some missing. The sample shows 600,000 or so clones, over 12% of them seen only once. The clonotype originates from a young man with type 1 diabetes. Specimen: naive CD4+ T cells from blood. This chain joins TRBV5-6 and TRBJ2-5, with 9 bases identical to TRBD1. The CDR3 bases are TGTGCCAGCAGCTTGGACAGGGGGCTCGGAGAGACCCAGTACTTC. This encodes CASSLDRGLGETQYF.